These 21 T cell receptor beta chains originate from one sample sequenced in a study of shared clonotypes between healthy human individuals. Produced via immunoSEQ multiplex PCR; TCRdb's table is partial and in-frame only. The table lists roughly 1,100,000 clones, roughly 80% of them singletons. The sample comprised memory CD4+ T cells sorted from blood. Subset noted: CD45RA-negative fraction. The receptors derive from a young man in good health.

V gene TRBV12-2 combines with J gene TRBJ2-5; TRBD2 was called by the table and not checked on the DNA. TRBV12-2 is a listed pseudogene. The CDR3 length is 19 residues. DNA for the CDR3: TGTGCAAGTCGCCCAGGGCGGCGTCTAGCGGACAAGGTTGGAGAGACCCAGTACTTC. Amino acids: CASRPGRRLADKVGETQYF.

This clone was seen a single time. The rearrangement joins TRBV4-1 to TRBJ2-3, with 8 bases lining up with TRBD2. In germline, CDR1 is MGHRA, CDR2 YSYEKL. After removal of 0 bases from V and 4 bases from J, the junction contained 3 bases not matched to a gene. This CDR3 region has 15 residues. The DNA of the CDR3 is TGCGCCAGCAGCCAAGAGAGGCGGGGGGCAGATACGCAGTATTTT. This codes for CASSQERRGADTQYF.

A few counts support this clone. The chain is built from TRBV5-6 and TRBJ1-3; 7 bases match TRBD1. Trimming at V came to 0 bases and at J to 5 bases, leaving 11 bases not matched to a gene. The CDR3 spans 17 residues. The germline V gene has CDR1 SGHDT and CDR2 YYEEEE. CDR3 coding DNA: TGTGCCAGCAGCTTGGCCAAAGGGGGCCCGACTAGAAACACCATATATTTT. Translating it yields CASSLAKGGPTRNTIYF.

Remarks on this clone: Given a far larger clone just one base away, this is likely a sequencing read error. This chain connects TRBV25-1 to TRBJ1-5; TRBD1 aligns across 7 bases. This CDR3 spans 14 amino acids. V shed 6 bases and J 3 bases; nucleotides not matched to a gene: 5. The germline CDR1 and CDR2 sequences are MGHDK and SYGVNS. The CDR3 sequence: CASRETGINQPQHF. For the CDR3, the DNA is TGTGCCAGCAGAGAGACAGGGATCAATCAGCCCCAGCATTTT.

A word on this clone: The sample holds other DNA sequences that translate to the same CDR3. This chain connects TRBV2 to TRBJ2-7, with 10 bases matching TRBD1. Germline-derived CDR1 and CDR2 are SNHLY and FYNNEI. V shed 8 bases and J 0 bases; nucleotides not matched to a gene: 4. There are 14 residues in the CDR3. The CDR3 bases are TGTGCCAGCGGCCGGGACAGGGGCTCCTACGAGCAGTACTTC. Its protein is CASGRDRGSYEQYF.

This chain joins TRBV11-2 and TRBJ1-6, with a possible D match to TRBD1 (5 bases). The germline V gene has CDR1 SGHAT and CDR2 FQNNGV. The germline V and J ends were trimmed by 7 bases and 11 bases, with 12 bases remaining between them. The CDR3 consists of 12 residues. The CDR3 reads CASTHGAAPLHF. The CDR3 DNA is TGTGCCAGCACCCATGGGGCGGCACCCCTCCACTTT.

This clone was counted once. The V and J genes are TRBV11-3 and TRBJ2-2, with 9 bases that match TRBD1. The CDR3 covers 16 residues. Germline V gene lookup returns CDR1 SGHNT and CDR2 YENEEA. Unmatched junction bases numbered 7, after V lost 3 bases and J lost 5 bases. The CDR3 sequence is CASSFGQGFRTGELFF. CDR3 nucleotides: TGTGCCAGCAGCTTCGGACAGGGGTTTAGGACCGGGGAGCTGTTTTTT.

A few counts support this clone. V gene TRBV6-1 combines with J gene TRBJ2-6, with D possibly matching TRBD2 (5 bases). Germline V CDR1 and CDR2: MNHNS, SASEGT. CDR3 length: 15 residues. V lost 6 bases and J 0 bases, leaving 9 bases between the germline ends. CDR3 region: CASRDFASGANVLTF. As DNA, the CDR3 is TGTGCCAGCAGGGACTTCGCCTCTGGGGCCAACGTCCTGACTTTC.

Points on this clone: This could be a read error, since a much larger clone is one nucleotide away. The chain recombines TRBV5-4 with TRBJ2-6; possible D gene TRBD2, 7 bases. CDR3 length: 14 residues. Germline-derived CDR1 and CDR2 are SGHNT and YYREEE (reference sequence). CDR3 loop: CASSLARGANVPTF. CDR3 DNA: TGTGCCAGCAGCTTGGCCCGGGGGGCCAACGTCCCGACTTTC. The full variable domain, rest sourced from reference TRBV5-4 and TRBJ2-6, is ETGVTQSPTHLIKTRGQQVTLRCSSQSGHNTVSWYQQALGQGPQFIFQYYREEENGRGNFPPRFSGLQFPNYSSELNVNALELDDSALYLCASSLARGANVPTFGAGSRLTVL.

The chain has TRBV11-3 and TRBJ2-1, with D hard to call. V shed 5 bases and J shed 5 bases, with 16 bases lying between them. This CDR3 region has 15 residues. The germline V gene has CDR1 SGHNT and CDR2 YENEEA. The CDR3 loop reads CASSPKEADHNEQFF. CDR3 in DNA: TGTGCCAGCAGCCCCAAAGAGGCCGACCACAATGAGCAGTTCTTC.

This clone was counted a single time. This sample includes further DNA sequences coding for the same CDR3. CDR3 nucleotides: TGTGCCAGCAGCCGCCCCGGGGGAACCGGGGAGCTGTTTTTT. This sequence encodes CASSRPGGTGELFF. The chain recombines TRBV6-5 with TRBJ2-2; TRBD2 might be the D (6 bases). The CDR3 has 14 amino acids. The germline V and J ends were trimmed by 6 bases and 5 bases, with 13 bases remaining between them. In germline, CDR1 is MNHEY, CDR2 SVGAGI.

J is TRBJ2-5 and V is TRBV5-4, with D possibly being TRBD1 or TRBD2 (5 bases each). Trimming removed 4 bases from V and 1 base from J, with 11 bases in between. The CDR3 contains 14 residues. The germline gives CDR1 SGHNT, CDR2 YYREEE (reference sequence). The CDR3 DNA reads TGTGCCAGCAGCCTGGGGACCACCCAAGAGACCCAGTACTTC. As protein: CASSLGTTQETQYF.

This clone was picked up one time. The J gene is TRBJ2-1, the V gene TRBV27, with 13 bases fitting TRBD2. The CDR3 contains 16 residues. After removal of 5 bases from V and 6 bases from J, the junction contained 7 bases not matched to a gene. Germline V gives CDR1 MNHEY, CDR2 SMNVEV (reference sequence). The DNA for the CDR3 is TGTGCCAGCAGTACGGGACTAGCGGGGAGAGGCAATGAGCAGTTCTTC. It encodes CASSTGLAGRGNEQFF.

The chain uses TRBV12-5 and TRBJ2-2, with TRBD2 as a possible D gene (6 bases). V lost 2 bases to trimming and J lost 2 bases, with 9 bases between them. Germline V lookup: CDR1 LGHNT, CDR2 FRNRAP. This CDR3 is 15 amino acids long. This chain's CDR3 is CASGLRGINTGELFF. CDR3 DNA sequence: TGTGCTAGTGGTTTGCGCGGGATTAACACCGGGGAGCTGTTTTTT.

V gene TRBV19 combines with J gene TRBJ2-5, with TRBD2 identical over 7 bases. Germline V lookup: CDR1 LNHDA, CDR2 SQIVND (reference sequence). The trim removed 4 bases at V and 5 bases at J, leaving 10 bases unmatched. The CDR3 loop spans 15 amino acids. The CDR3 nucleotides read TGTGCCAGTAGTAGCACGGGACTACTCCAGGAGACCCAGTACTTC. As protein: CASSSTGLLQETQYF.

The rearrangement uses TRBV19 and TRBJ2-2, with 7 bases matching TRBD1. The length of the CDR3 is 14 residues. Looked up from germline, CDR1 is LNHDA and CDR2 is SQIVND (reference sequence). The V gene end was trimmed by 6 bases and the J gene end by 6 bases; junction bases not matched to a gene: 7. CDR3 in amino acids: CASRETGFAGELFF. In nucleotides, the CDR3 is TGTGCCAGTAGGGAGACAGGGTTTGCCGGGGAGCTGTTTTTT.

The rearrangement uses TRBV9 and TRBJ2-3, with TRBD2 matching 8 bases. The trim removed 0 bases at V and 4 bases at J, leaving 4 bases unmatched. This CDR3 has 15 amino acids. CDR1 is SGDLS and CDR2 is YYNGEE in the germline V gene. This chain's CDR3 is CASSVVAGGPDTQYF. In DNA form, the CDR3 reads TGTGCCAGCAGCGTAGTCGCGGGGGGACCAGATACGCAGTATTTT.

The chain couples TRBV30 to TRBJ1-3; D is perhaps TRBD1 (5 bases). Germline V lookup: CDR1 GTSNPN, CDR2 SVGIG (reference sequence). This CDR3 comprises 15 residues. V dropped 0 bases and J dropped 4 bases, with 13 bases sitting between them. CDR3 in amino acids: CAWSVGRENGNTIYF. CDR3 nucleotides: TGTGCCTGGAGTGTAGGCAGGGAGAACGGAAACACCATATATTTT.

This chain connects TRBV4-3 to TRBJ2-3; D perhaps matches TRBD2 (5 bases). The length of the CDR3 is 14 residues. Trimming stripped 4 bases from V and 4 bases from J, with 12 bases between. Germline V lookup: CDR1 LGHNA, CDR2 YSLEER. The CDR3 coding sequence is TGCGCCAGCAGCCGCCTGGGCGGGCCAGATACGCAGTATTTT. Translation gives CASSRLGGPDTQYF.

The chain couples TRBV10-1 to TRBJ2-1; D gene unclear. With 3 bases removed from V and 9 bases from J, the gap between germline ends came to 15 bases. Germline CDR1 and CDR2: WNHNN and SYGVQD (reference sequence). The CDR3 runs 14 residues. DNA for the CDR3: TGCGCCAGCAGTGATTCTAGTTTGGCTAGTGAGCAGTTCTTC. Amino acid sequence: CASSDSSLASEQFF.

This rearrangement joins TRBV27 to TRBJ2-2; perhaps TRBD2 as D (6 bases). V was shortened by 1 base and J by 4 bases, with 13 bases between the two germline ends. Germline V gives CDR1 MNHEY, CDR2 SMNVEV (reference sequence). The CDR3 spans 16 residues. The CDR3 spells CASSLWAGKPTGELFF. The CDR3 DNA reads as TGTGCCAGCAGTTTATGGGCGGGAAAACCCACCGGGGAGCTGTTTTTT.